This T cell receptor (beta chain) was captured in a study of CD8+CD57+ T cells in acquired aplastic anemia. Study conclusions and caveats: CD8+ Simpson's diversity in patients was not significantly different from that in controls.

With regard to this clonotype: Its specificity is not known.

Genomic DNA templated the TCR beta VDJ and CDR3 profiling. Each CDR3 protein gets one entry after TCRdb re-called the reads with MiXCR. There are 300,000 or so distinct CDR3 sequences in the sample; 50% to 70% occur only once, and under 8.5% lies in the top ten. V lost 10 bases and J 4 bases, leaving 16 bases between the germline ends. Germline loops: CDR1 ENHRY, CDR2 SYGVKD. There are 13 residues in the CDR3. V gene TRBV10-3 combines with J gene TRBJ1-2, with D possibly matching TRBD1 (5 bases). The material sequenced was sorted CD4+, CD8+, or CD8+CD57+ T cells (not recorded which) from PBMCs. This TCR came from a human donor with severe aplastic anemia or a healthy control (not recorded which). The CDR3 reads CATRQLTTYGYTF. Written as DNA, the CDR3 is TGTGCCACTCGACAGTTAACTACCTATGGCTACACCTTC.